This T cell receptor (beta chain) derives from a study of beta chain features in type 1 diabetes. Overall study findings and caveats: Unsettled here was the matter of whether HLA type influences TCRB rearrangement. In every one of the four CD4+ subsets, TCRB CDR3s were moderately but significantly shorter in Type 1 diabetes patients.

The length of the CDR3 is 15 residues. V lost 4 bases and J lost 5, with 18 bases in between. Germline CDR1 reads SGHNT; CDR2 reads YYREEE (reference sequence). The investigators reverse transcribed all of the isolated RNA, so they sequenced expressed TCRB transcripts. Method: immunoSEQ multiplex PCR; TCRdb's copy keeps in-frame clones and lacks some. The sample lists 130,000 or so clones; 7% to 10% were seen once. A note on this clone: What it recognizes is unknown.

The V gene is TRBV5-4, the J gene TRBJ1-1; TRBD1 might be the D (5 bases). The sample taken for sequencing was central memory CD4+ T cells from blood. The sequence derives from a man younger than 45 with type 1 diabetes. The CDR3 region has the DNA TGTGCCAGCAGCCAAGCGCAGGGTGGAGGGACTGAAGCTTTCTTT. Amino acids: CASSQAQGGGTEAFF.